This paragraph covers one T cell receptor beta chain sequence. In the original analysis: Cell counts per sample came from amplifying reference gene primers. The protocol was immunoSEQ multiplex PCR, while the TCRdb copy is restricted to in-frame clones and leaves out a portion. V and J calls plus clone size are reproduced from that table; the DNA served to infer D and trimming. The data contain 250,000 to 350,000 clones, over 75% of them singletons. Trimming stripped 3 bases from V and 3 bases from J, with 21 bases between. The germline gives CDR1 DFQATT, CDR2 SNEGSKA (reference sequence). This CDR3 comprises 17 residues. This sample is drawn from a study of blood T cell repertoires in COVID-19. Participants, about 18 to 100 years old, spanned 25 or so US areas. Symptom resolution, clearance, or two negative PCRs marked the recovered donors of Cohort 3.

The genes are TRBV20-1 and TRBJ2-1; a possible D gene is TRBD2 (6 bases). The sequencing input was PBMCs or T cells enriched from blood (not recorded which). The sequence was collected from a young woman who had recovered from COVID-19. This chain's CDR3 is CSASRLGGGKIYNEQFF. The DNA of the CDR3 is TGCAGTGCTAGTCGGTTGGGCGGCGGGAAGATCTACAATGAGCAGTTCTTC.